These 10 T cell receptor beta chains share one sample of origin, sequenced in a study of cytomegalovirus exposure and HLA in healthy donors. Researchers ran the PCR with 60 Vbeta and 13 Jbeta primers. Here immunoSEQ multiplex PCR was the method, and the copy in TCRdb shows in-frame clones only, minus some. The sample records roughly 150,000 clones, about 74% being singletons. The sequenced sample was PBMCs. These receptors were taken from a male donor in good health and CMV-seronegative.

This sequence joins TRBV7-2 and TRBJ1-1; possible D gene TRBD1, 6 bases. CDR3 size: 14 residues. CDR1 is SGHTA, CDR2 FQGNSA, per germline. V lost 4 bases and J 6 bases, leaving 15 bases between the germline ends. CDR3 sequence: CASSYLGGRAEAFF. The CDR3 nucleotides are TGTGCCAGCAGCTACCTAGGGGGAAGAGCTGAAGCTTTCTTT.

The chain combines TRBV5-6 with TRBJ1-2, with 10 bases aligning to TRBD1. The CDR3 is 15 residues long. The V and J ends lost 2 bases and 4 bases, in that order; junction bases with no gene match: 5. CDR1 SGHDT and CDR2 YYEEEE come from the germline V gene. The CDR3 sequence is CASSFRDRGPYGYTF. In DNA, the CDR3 is TGTGCCAGCAGCTTCCGGGACAGGGGACCCTATGGCTACACCTTC.

This chain links TRBV28 with TRBJ1-5, with 8 positions matching TRBD1. Germline trimming cut 6 bases from V and 4 bases from J; bases unmatched to any gene: 14. Germline loops: CDR1 MDHEN, CDR2 SYDVKM. CDR3 length: 17 amino acids. This CDR3 is CASSSRAGGGRNQPQHF. The CDR3 DNA is TGTGCCAGCAGCTCTCGGGCAGGGGGCGGTAGAAATCAGCCCCAGCATTTT.

CDR3 nucleotides: TGCAGCGTAGATCCGGGACAGGGATTCTACGAGCAGTACTTC. It encodes CSVDPGQGFYEQYF. The chain combines TRBV29-1 with TRBJ2-7; 9 positions agree with TRBD1. CDR1 SQVTM and CDR2 ANQGSEA come from the germline V gene. The trim removed 6 bases at V and 3 bases at J, leaving 9 bases unmatched. The CDR3 is 14 residues long.

The chain employs TRBV20-1 and TRBJ2-7; no firm D call. V was trimmed by 4 bases and J by 3 bases, leaving 4 bases between them. The CDR3 length is 10 residues. Germline V CDR1 and CDR2: DFQATT, SNEGSKA (reference sequence). The DNA of the CDR3 is TGCAGTGCTAAGCTCTACGAGCAGTACTTC. Protein sequence: CSAKLYEQYF.

This clone has a single count. The rearrangement links TRBV6-6 to TRBJ2-7, with 8 positions matching TRBD2. The ends lost 5 bases at V and 2 bases at J; junction bases unmatched: 8. CDR3 size: 15 residues. Germline CDR1 and CDR2: MNHNY and SVGAGI (reference sequence). The CDR3 here is CASSRASGPTYEQYF. CDR3 coding DNA: TGTGCCAGCAGTCGAGCTAGCGGGCCCACCTACGAGCAGTACTTC.

The genes are TRBV7-3 and TRBJ2-1; 8 nucleotides align to TRBD1. Germline CDR1 and CDR2: SGHTA and FQGTGA. The CDR3 runs to 15 residues. The V segment lost 5 bases and the J segment 3 bases; nucleotides outside the gene matches: 6. In DNA form, the CDR3 reads TGTGCCAGCAGCGACACAGGGGGAGGCTACAATGAGCAGTTCTTC. It encodes CASSDTGGGYNEQFF.

This chain joins TRBV11-2 and TRBJ1-1; TRBD1 matches at 8 bases. After removal of 6 bases from V and 4 bases from J, the junction contained 7 bases not matched to a gene. There are 14 residues in the CDR3. The germline V gene encodes CDR1 SGHAT and CDR2 FQNNGV. The CDR3 nucleotides are TGTGCCAGCAGTTTTACAGGGGGTATCACTGAAGCTTTCTTT. This gives the protein CASSFTGGITEAFF. Looking up the rest from reference TRBV11-2 and TRBJ1-1 gives the full variable domain: EAGVAQSPRYKIIEKRQSVAFWCNPISGHATLYWYQQILGQGPKLLIQFQNNGVVDDSQLPKDRFSAERLKGVDSTLKIQPAKLEDSAVYLCASSFTGGITEAFFGQGTRLTVV.

The CDR3 here is CASSQEVLAGAPGELFF. CDR3 DNA sequence: TGTGCCAGCAGCCAAGAGGTACTAGCGGGAGCTCCCGGGGAGCTGTTTTTT. The rearrangement links TRBV4-2 to TRBJ2-2; 11 bases map to TRBD2. Germline lookup yields CDR1 LGHNA and CDR2 YNFKEQ. The V segment lost 0 bases and the J segment 6 bases; nucleotides outside the gene matches: 6. This CDR3 has 17 amino acids.

The CDR3 sequence: CASSPGQGTGETQYF. In DNA, the CDR3 is TGTGCCAGCAGCCCCGGACAGGGGACAGGGGAGACCCAGTACTTC. This chain joins TRBV5-6 and TRBJ2-5; TRBD1 matches 9 bases. Germline assignment: CDR1 SGHDT and CDR2 YYEEEE. Germline trimming cut 4 bases from V and 5 bases from J; bases unmatched to any gene: 9. CDR3 length equals 15 residues. Variable domain in full (rest from reference TRBV5-6 and TRBJ2-5): DAGVTQSPTHLIKTRGQQVTLRCSPKSGHDTVSWYQQALGQGPQFIFQYYEEEERQRGNFPDRFSGHQFPNYSSELNVNALLLGDSALYLCASSPGQGTGETQYFGPGTRLLVL.